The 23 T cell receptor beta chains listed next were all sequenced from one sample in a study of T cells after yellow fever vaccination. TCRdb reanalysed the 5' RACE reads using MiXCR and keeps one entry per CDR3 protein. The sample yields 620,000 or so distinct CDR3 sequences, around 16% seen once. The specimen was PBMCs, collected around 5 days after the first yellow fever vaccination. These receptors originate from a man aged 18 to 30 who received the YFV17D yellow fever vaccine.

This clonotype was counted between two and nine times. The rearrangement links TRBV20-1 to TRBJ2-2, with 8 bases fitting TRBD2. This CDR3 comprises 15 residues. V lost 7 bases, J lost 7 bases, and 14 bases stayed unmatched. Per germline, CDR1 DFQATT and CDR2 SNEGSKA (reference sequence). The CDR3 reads CSGTSPRGVGGELFF. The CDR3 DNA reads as TGCAGTGGGACGTCGCCGCGGGGGGTAGGCGGGGAGCTGTTTTTT.

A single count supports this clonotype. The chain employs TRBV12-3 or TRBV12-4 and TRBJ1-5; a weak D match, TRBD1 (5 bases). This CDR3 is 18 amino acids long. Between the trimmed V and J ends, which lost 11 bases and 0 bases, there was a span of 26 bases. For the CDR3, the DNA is TGTGCCTTCAGTTTCCGGGACCCCCTAGGCAATAGCAATCAGCCCCAGCATTTT. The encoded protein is CAFSFRDPLGNSNQPQHF.

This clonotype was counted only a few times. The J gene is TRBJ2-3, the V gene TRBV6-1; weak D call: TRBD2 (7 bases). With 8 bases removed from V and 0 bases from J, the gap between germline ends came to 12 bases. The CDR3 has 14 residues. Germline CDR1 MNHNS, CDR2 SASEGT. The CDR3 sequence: CASHRGASTDTQYF. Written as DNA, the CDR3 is TGTGCCAGCCATCGGGGGGCTAGCACAGATACGCAGTATTTT.

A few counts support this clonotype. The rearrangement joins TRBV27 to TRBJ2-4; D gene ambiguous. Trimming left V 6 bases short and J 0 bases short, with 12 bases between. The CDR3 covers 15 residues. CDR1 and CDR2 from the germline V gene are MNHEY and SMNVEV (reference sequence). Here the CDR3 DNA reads TGTGCCAGCAGCTCGCCAAACTTAGCCAAAAACATTCAGTACTTC. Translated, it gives CASSSPNLAKNIQYF.

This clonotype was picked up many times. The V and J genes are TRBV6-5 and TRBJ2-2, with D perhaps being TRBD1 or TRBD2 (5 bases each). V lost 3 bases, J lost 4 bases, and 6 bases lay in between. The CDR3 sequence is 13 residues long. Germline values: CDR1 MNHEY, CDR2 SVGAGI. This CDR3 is CASSYGTTGELFF. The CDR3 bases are TGTGCCAGCAGTTATGGGACCACCGGGGAGCTGTTTTTT.

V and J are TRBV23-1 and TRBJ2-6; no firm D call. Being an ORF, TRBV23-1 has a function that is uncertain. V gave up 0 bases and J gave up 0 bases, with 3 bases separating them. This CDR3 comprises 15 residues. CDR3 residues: CASSQSYSGANVLTF. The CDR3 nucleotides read TGCGCCAGCAGTCAATCCTACTCTGGGGCCAACGTCCTGACTTTC.

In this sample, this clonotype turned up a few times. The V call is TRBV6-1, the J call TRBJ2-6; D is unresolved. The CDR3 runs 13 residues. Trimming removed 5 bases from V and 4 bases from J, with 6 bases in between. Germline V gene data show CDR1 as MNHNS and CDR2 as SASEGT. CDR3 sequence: CASSTGGANVLTF. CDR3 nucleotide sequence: TGTGCCAGCAGTACCGGAGGGGCCAACGTCCTGACTTTC.

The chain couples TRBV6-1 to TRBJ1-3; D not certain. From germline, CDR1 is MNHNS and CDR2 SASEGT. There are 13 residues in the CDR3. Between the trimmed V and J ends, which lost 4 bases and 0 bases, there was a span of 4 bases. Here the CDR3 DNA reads TGTGCCAGCAGTGCTTCCTCTGGAAACACCATATATTTT. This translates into CASSASSGNTIYF.

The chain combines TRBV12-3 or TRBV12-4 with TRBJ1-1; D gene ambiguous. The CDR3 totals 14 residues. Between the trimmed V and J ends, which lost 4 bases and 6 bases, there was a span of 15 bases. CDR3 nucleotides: TGTGCCAGCAGTTACCCCCCCTCACACTCTGAAGCTTTCTTT. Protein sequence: CASSYPPSHSEAFF.

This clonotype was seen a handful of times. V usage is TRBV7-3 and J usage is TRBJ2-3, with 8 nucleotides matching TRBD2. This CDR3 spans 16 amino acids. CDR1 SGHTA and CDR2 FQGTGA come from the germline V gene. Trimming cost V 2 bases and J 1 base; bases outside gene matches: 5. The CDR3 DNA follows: TGTGCCAGCAGCTTACAAGCGGGGGCTCGCACAGATACGCAGTATTTT. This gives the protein CASSLQAGARTDTQYF.

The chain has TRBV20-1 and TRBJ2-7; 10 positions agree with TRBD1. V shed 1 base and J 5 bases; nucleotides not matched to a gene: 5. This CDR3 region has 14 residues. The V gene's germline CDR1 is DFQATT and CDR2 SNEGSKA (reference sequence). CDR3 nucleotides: TGCAGTGCTAGAGGTCCGGGACAGGGGAACGAGCAGTACGTC. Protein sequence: CSARGPGQGNEQYV.

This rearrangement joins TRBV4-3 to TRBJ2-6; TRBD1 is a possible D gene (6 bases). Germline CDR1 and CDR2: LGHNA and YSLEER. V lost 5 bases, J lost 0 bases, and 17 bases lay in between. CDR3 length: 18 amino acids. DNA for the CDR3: TGCGCCAGCAGCTCCTGGGGCAGGGGCTCCTCTGGGGCCAACGTCCTGACTTTC. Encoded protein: CASSSWGRGSSGANVLTF.

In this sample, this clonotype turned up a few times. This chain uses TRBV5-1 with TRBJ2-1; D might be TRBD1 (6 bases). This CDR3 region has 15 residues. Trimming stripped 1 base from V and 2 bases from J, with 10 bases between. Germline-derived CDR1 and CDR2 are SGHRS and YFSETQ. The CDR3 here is CASSLLGDTYNEQFF. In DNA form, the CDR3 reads TGCGCCAGCAGCTTGTTAGGGGACACCTACAATGAGCAGTTCTTC.

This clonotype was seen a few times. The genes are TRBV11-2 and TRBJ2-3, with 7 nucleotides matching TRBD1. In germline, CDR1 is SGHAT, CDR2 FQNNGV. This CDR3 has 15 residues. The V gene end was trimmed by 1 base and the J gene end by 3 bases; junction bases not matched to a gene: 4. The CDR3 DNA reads TGTGCCAGCAGCTTAGGCGGCAGGGGGACAGATACGCAGTATTTT. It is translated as CASSLGGRGTDTQYF.

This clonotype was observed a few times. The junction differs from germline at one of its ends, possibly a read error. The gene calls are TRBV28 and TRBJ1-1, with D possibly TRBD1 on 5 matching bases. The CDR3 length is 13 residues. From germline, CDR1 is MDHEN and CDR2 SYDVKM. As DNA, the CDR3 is TGTGCCAGCAGTGGGACGGTGAAGACTGAAGCTTTCTTT. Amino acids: CASSGTVKTEAFF.

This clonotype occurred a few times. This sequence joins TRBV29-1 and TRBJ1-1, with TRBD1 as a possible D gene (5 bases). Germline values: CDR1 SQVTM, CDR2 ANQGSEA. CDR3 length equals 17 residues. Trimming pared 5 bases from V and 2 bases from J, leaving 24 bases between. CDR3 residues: CSVPPGGATALNTEAFF. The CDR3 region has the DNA TGCAGCGTTCCCCCCGGCGGGGCCACAGCATTAAACACTGAAGCTTTCTTT. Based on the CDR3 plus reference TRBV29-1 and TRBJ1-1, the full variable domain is SAVISQKPSRDICQRGTSLTIQCQVDSQVTMMFWYRQQPGQSLTLIATANQGSEATYESGFVIDKFPISRPNLTFSTLTVSNMSPEDSSIYLCSVPPGGATALNTEAFFGQGTRLTVV.

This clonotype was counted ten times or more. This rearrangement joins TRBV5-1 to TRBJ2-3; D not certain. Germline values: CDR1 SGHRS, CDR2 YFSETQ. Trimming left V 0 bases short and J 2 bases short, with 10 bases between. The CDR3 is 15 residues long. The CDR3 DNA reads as TGCGCCAGCAGCTTGGCGGCCGTATACACAGATACGCAGTATTTT. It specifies CASSLAAVYTDTQYF.

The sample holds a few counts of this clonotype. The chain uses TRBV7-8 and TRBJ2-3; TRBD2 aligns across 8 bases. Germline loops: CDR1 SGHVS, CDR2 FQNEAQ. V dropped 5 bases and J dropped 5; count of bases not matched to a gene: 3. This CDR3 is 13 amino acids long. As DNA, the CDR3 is TGTGCCAGCAGCCGGGGGGGGTTAGATACGCAGTATTTT. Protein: CASSRGGLDTQYF.

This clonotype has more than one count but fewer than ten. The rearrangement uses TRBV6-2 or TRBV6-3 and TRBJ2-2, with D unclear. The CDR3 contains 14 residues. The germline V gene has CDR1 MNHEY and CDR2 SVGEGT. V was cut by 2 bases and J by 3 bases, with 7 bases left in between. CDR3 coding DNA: TGTGCCAGCAGTTACAACCCTCACACCGGGGAGCTGTTTTTT. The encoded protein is CASSYNPHTGELFF.

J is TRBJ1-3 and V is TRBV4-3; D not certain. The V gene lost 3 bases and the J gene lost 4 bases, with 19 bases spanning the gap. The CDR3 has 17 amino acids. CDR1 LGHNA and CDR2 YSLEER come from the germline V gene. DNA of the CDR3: TGCGCCAGCAGCCAGGGCGCGTGGGAAACTGGGGGAAACACCATATATTTT. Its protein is CASSQGAWETGGNTIYF.

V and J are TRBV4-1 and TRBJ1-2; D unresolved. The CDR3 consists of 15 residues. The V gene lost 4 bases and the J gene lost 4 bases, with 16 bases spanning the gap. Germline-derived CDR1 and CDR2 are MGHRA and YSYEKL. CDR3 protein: CASSLYDGGGYGYTF. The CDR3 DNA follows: TGCGCCAGCAGCCTCTACGATGGAGGCGGCTATGGCTACACCTTC.

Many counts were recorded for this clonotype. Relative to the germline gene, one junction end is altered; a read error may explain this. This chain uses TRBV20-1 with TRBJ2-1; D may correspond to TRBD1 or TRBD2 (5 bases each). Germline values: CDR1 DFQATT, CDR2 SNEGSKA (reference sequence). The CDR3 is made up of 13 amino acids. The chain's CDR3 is CSVRASGAGEQFF. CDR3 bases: TGCAGTGTTAGAGCATCCGGGGCCGGTGAGCAGTTCTTC.

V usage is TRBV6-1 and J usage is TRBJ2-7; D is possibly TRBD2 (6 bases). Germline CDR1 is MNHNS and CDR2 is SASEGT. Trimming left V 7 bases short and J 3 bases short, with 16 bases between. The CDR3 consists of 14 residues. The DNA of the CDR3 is TGTGCCAGCACCGGGAGTTGGGGGGACTACGAGCAGTACTTC. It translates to CASTGSWGDYEQYF.